The 6 T cell receptor beta chains below were found in one sample sequenced in a study of OX40 agonist ivuxolimab in advanced cancers. The method was immunoSEQ multiplex PCR; TCRdb's version includes in-frame clones alone and lacks a portion of them. The table shows fewer than 65,000 clones, with about 90% occurring only once. Here the sequenced sample was CD4+ or CD8+ T cells sorted from blood, taken in a trial of the OX40 agonist ivuxolimab. These receptors were taken from an adult with an advanced solid tumor such as melanoma, head and neck, liver or kidney cancer.

The genes are TRBV9 and TRBJ1-4; 9 bases fit TRBD1. V was pared by 4 bases and J by 0 bases, with 4 bases of the junction left unmatched. In germline, CDR1 is SGDLS, CDR2 YYNGEE. The CDR3 length is 16 residues. CDR3 in amino acids: CASSTGQGATNEKLFF. CDR3 sequence (DNA): TGTGCCAGCAGCACGGGACAGGGAGCAACTAATGAAAAACTGTTTTTT. Filled out from reference TRBV9 and TRBJ1-4, the complete variable domain reads DSGVTQTPKHLITATGQRVTLRCSPRSGDLSVYWYQQSLDQGLQFLIQYYNGEERAKGNILERFSAQQFPDLHSELNLSSLELGDSALYFCASSTGQGATNEKLFFGSGTQLSVL.

The chain uses TRBV6-4 and TRBJ2-2; 7 nucleotides agree with TRBD1. Trimming took 2 bases from V and 5 from J; bases not matched to a gene: 2. This CDR3 has 14 amino acids. Germline V CDR1 and CDR2: MRHNA, SNTAGT. Written as DNA, the CDR3 is TGTGCCAGCAGTGACCAGGGACAGACCGGGGAGCTGTTTTTT. Translated, it gives CASSDQGQTGELFF.

The chain combines TRBV4-1 with TRBJ1-2; tentative D call: TRBD1 (5 bases). The V end lost 3 bases, the J end lost 7 bases, and 21 bases lay between the germline ends. This CDR3 is built from 16 residues. CDR1 MGHRA and CDR2 YSYEKL come from the germline V gene. The DNA for the CDR3 is TGCGCCAGCAGCCAGTCCCCCCAGGGATTGCTAGGTGGCTACACCTTC. The encoded protein is CASSQSPQGLLGGYTF.

This rearrangement joins TRBV4-1 to TRBJ2-7; D may be TRBD1 or TRBD2 (5 bases each). The ends were cut back, 6 bases at V and 1 base at J, with 13 bases in the middle. The length of the CDR3 is 14 residues. The V gene's germline CDR1 is MGHRA and CDR2 YSYEKL. In DNA form, the CDR3 reads TGCGCCAGCAGTCTCGGGACGTTGTCCTACGAGCAGTACTTC. It codes for CASSLGTLSYEQYF.

The chain carries TRBV11-2 and TRBJ1-6; D is unresolved. The germline V gene encodes CDR1 SGHAT and CDR2 FQNNGV. The V end lost 3 bases, the J end lost 0 bases, and 12 bases lay between the germline ends. This CDR3 contains 17 residues. The CDR3 DNA sequence: TGTGCCAGCAGCTTGGCGCGGCGGAGCTCCTATAATTCACCCCTCCACTTT. Protein: CASSLARRSSYNSPLHF.

V and J are TRBV6-1 and TRBJ2-5, with 9 bases that match TRBD2. The CDR3 extends over 15 amino acids. V was clipped by 4 bases and J by 2 bases; unmatched bases: 5. Germline V CDR1 and CDR2: MNHNS, SASEGT. The CDR3 is CASSGEAGGQETQYF. For the CDR3, the DNA is TGTGCCAGCAGTGGGGAAGCGGGGGGTCAAGAGACCCAGTACTTC.